One sample yielded the 17 T cell receptor beta chains listed below, sequenced in a study of CD8 T cells in ankylosing spondylitis. Overall study results and limits: A TCR beta motif of 8 or 9 highly homologous variants appeared characteristic of ankylosing spondylitis blood.

Antigens for these TCRs are unknown. TCRdb used MiXCR to reprocess the 5' RACE reads, holding one entry per CDR3 protein. The table shows around 480,000 distinct CDR3 sequences, with 17% occurring only once. The sequencing sample was made of blood, either unsorted or a sorted T cell fraction (not recorded which). All receptors derive from a male donor with ankylosing spondylitis.

The chain uses TRBV5-6 and TRBJ2-7; the D gene is possibly TRBD1 (5 bases). Germline V gene lookup returns CDR1 SGHDT and CDR2 YYEEEE. Trimming took 0 bases from V and 1 from J, leaving 8 bases between them. The CDR3 has 14 amino acids. The CDR3 coding sequence is TGTGCCAGCAGCTTGGACAGGCGGTCCTACGAGCAGTACTTC. It is translated as CASSLDRRSYEQYF.

The chain joins TRBV12-3 or TRBV12-4 to TRBJ2-7; D may be TRBD1 or TRBD2 (5 bases each). Trimming took off 6 bases at V and 5 bases at J, with 14 bases between the two ends. The CDR3 extends over 13 amino acids. The CDR3 DNA follows: TGTGCCAGCAGACACCGGGGCCGTGACGAGCAGTACTTC. It yields the protein CASRHRGRDEQYF.

This clonotype was observed a handful of times. The chain has TRBV6-5 and TRBJ2-7, with 8 bases that match TRBD1. This CDR3 has 15 amino acids. Per the germline V gene, CDR1 is MNHEY and CDR2 is SVGAGI. J gave up 4 bases and V 4 bases, and 9 bases lay outside the gene matches. For the CDR3, the DNA is TGTGCCAGCAGTTCTTCCCGACAGGGGACGTACGAGCAGTACTTC. Amino acids: CASSSSRQGTYEQYF.

The sample holds many counts of this clonotype. J is TRBJ2-7 and V is TRBV4-2, with no clear D. Trimming shortened V by 0 bases and J by 1 base, and 7 bases separated the two germline ends. The germline CDR1 and CDR2 sequences are LGHNA and YNFKEQ. The CDR3 covers 14 residues. This CDR3 is CASSQERLSYEQYF. As DNA, the CDR3 is TGTGCCAGCAGCCAAGAGCGTCTGTCCTACGAGCAGTACTTC.

J is TRBJ2-2 and V is TRBV18; either TRBD1 or TRBD2 may fit D (5 bases each). CDR1 and CDR2 from the germline V gene are KGHSH and LQKENI. This CDR3 spans 16 amino acids. V gave up 3 bases and J gave up 1 base, with 12 bases separating them. The CDR3 nucleotides read TGTGCCAGCTCACCCCCGGGACGGAGGAACACCGGGGAGCTGTTTTTT. This sequence encodes CASSPPGRRNTGELFF.

The chain carries TRBV6-2 or TRBV6-3 and TRBJ1-1, with D unresolved. V lost 6 bases, J lost 5 bases, and 10 bases lay in between. The CDR3 extends over 12 amino acids. Germline CDR1 and CDR2: MNHEY and SVGEGT. CDR3 region: CASSRVQTEAFF. The CDR3 DNA sequence: TGTGCCAGCAGCCGCGTCCAAACTGAAGCTTTCTTT.

This clonotype was detected a few times. V usage is TRBV4-1 and J usage is TRBJ2-7; 9 positions match TRBD1. Trimming removed 3 bases from V and 3 bases from J; junction bases left unmatched: 6. The CDR3 consists of 15 residues. In germline, CDR1 is MGHRA, CDR2 YSYEKL. CDR3 region: CASSQTGQGGYEQYF. CDR3 in DNA: TGCGCCAGCAGCCAGACGGGACAGGGAGGCTACGAGCAGTACTTC.

V usage is TRBV12-3 or TRBV12-4 and J usage is TRBJ2-3; 14 positions agree with TRBD2. V lost 6 bases, J lost 8 bases, and 7 bases stayed unmatched. The CDR3 is 15 residues long. The CDR3, as DNA: TGTGCCAGCAGCGGGACTAGCGGGAGACGGGGTACGCAGTATTTT. Protein: CASSGTSGRRGTQYF.

This clonotype has a handful of counts. The chain combines TRBV7-9 with TRBJ1-5, with 10 bases matching TRBD1. With V trimmed by 5 bases and J by 3 bases, 4 bases remained unmatched. Germline CDR1 is SEHNR and CDR2 is FQNEAQ (reference sequence). The length of the CDR3 is 15 residues. CDR3 in DNA: TGTGCCAGCAGCCGGACAGGGGGAGACAATCAGCCCCAGCATTTT. This encodes CASSRTGGDNQPQHF. The full variable domain, completed using reference TRBV7-9 and TRBJ1-5, is DTGVSQNPRHKITKRGQNVTFRCDPISEHNRLYWYRQTLGQGPEFLTYFQNEAQLEKSRLLSDRFSAERPKGSFSTLEIQRTEQGDSAMYLCASSRTGGDNQPQHFGDGTRLSIL.

Many counts were recorded for this clonotype. The J gene is TRBJ2-7, the V gene TRBV20-1, with 7 bases that match TRBD1. The germline gives CDR1 DFQATT, CDR2 SNEGSKA (reference sequence). CDR3 length: 15 residues. Losses at the gene ends were 3 bases for V and 1 base for J; bases not matched to a gene: 9. The CDR3 sequence: CSASRPGQSSYEQYF. DNA of the CDR3: TGCAGTGCTAGCAGACCGGGACAGTCTTCCTACGAGCAGTACTTC.

The V gene is TRBV9, the J gene TRBJ1-5; D gene uncertain. The CDR3 runs 14 residues. Trimming pared 4 bases from V and 6 bases from J, leaving 14 bases between. In germline, CDR1 is SGDLS, CDR2 YYNGEE. The CDR3 sequence is CASSWTVSVQPQHF. CDR3 in DNA: TGTGCCAGCAGCTGGACCGTAAGTGTTCAGCCCCAGCATTTT.

V usage is TRBV5-1 and J usage is TRBJ2-1, with 7 bases aligning to TRBD1. From germline, CDR1 is SGHRS and CDR2 YFSETQ. The CDR3 has 16 residues. J gave up 6 bases and V 2 bases, and 11 bases lay outside the gene matches. CDR3 sequence: CASSFQTGAAFNEQFF. As DNA, the CDR3 is TGCGCCAGCAGCTTCCAAACAGGGGCAGCTTTCAATGAGCAGTTCTTC.

In its sample, this clonotype was seen many times. The V gene is TRBV10-3, the J gene TRBJ1-5; D remains unclear. This CDR3 contains 15 residues. Trimming took 5 bases from V and 1 from J, leaving 12 bases between them. Germline loops: CDR1 ENHRY, CDR2 SYGVKD. CDR3 in amino acids: CAISRSLGSNQPQHF. CDR3 DNA sequence: TGTGCCATCAGTCGGTCCCTTGGGAGCAATCAGCCCCAGCATTTT.

This clonotype was seen only once. The chain has TRBV30 and TRBJ1-1, with a weak D call TRBD1 (5 bases). CDR3 length: 13 residues. The V gene's germline CDR1 is GTSNPN and CDR2 SVGIG (reference sequence). Trimming took 8 bases from V and 5 from J, leaving 18 bases between them. The CDR3 DNA reads TGTGCCGGGTCTCACGGGGGAGGGACTGAAGCTTTCTTT. Amino acid sequence: CAGSHGGGTEAFF.

This clonotype showed up just once. The chain has TRBV19 and TRBJ1-5; 8 nucleotides line up with TRBD1. Germline V CDR1 and CDR2: LNHDA, SQIVND (reference sequence). The trim removed 6 bases at V and 1 base at J, leaving 5 bases unmatched. The CDR3 is 15 amino acids. Here the CDR3 DNA reads TGTGCCAGTAGCTGGACAGGGCGAAGCAATCAGCCCCAGCATTTT. Amino acids: CASSWTGRSNQPQHF. Drawing the rest from reference TRBV19 and TRBJ1-5, the complete variable domain is DGGITQSPKYLFRKEGQNVTLSCEQNLNHDAMYWYRQDPGQGLRLIYYSQIVNDFQKGDIAEGYSVSREKKESFPLTVTSAQKNPTAFYLCASSWTGRSNQPQHFGDGTRLSIL.

This clonotype was picked up a small number of times. This may be a read error, as it is one base from a much larger clone. This chain uses TRBV27 with TRBJ2-6, with no clear D. Germline CDR1 is MNHEY and CDR2 is SMNVEV (reference sequence). The V end was cut by 3 bases, the J end by 0 bases, with 3 bases between. There are 14 residues in the CDR3. The CDR3 region is CASSFHSGANVLTF. CDR3 bases: TGTGCCAGCAGTTTCCACTCTGGGGCCAACGTCCTGACTTTC.

This clonotype was picked up many times. The rearrangement uses TRBV24-1 and TRBJ2-2, with D perhaps TRBD2 (6 bases). This CDR3 spans 17 amino acids. Germline values: CDR1 KGHDR, CDR2 SFDVKD. Trimming cost V 3 bases and J 3 bases, with 16 bases left between them. In DNA form, the CDR3 reads TGTGCCACCAGTGATGGAATCGGGACTCTTCACACCGGGGAGCTGTTTTTT. Its translation: CATSDGIGTLHTGELFF.